This T cell receptor beta chain was recorded in a study of cytomegalovirus exposure and HLA in healthy donors. In the PCR, 60 Vbeta and 13 Jbeta primers were used. Only in-frame clones appear in the TCRdb table, and some are missing; sequencing was by immunoSEQ multiplex PCR. Here the sample spans 130,000 to 150,000 clones, 70% to 85% being singletons. V shed 1 base and J 2 bases; nucleotides not matched to a gene: 5. Germline CDR1 MDHEN, CDR2 SYDVKM. CDR3 length: 15 residues. The rearrangement joins TRBV28 to TRBJ2-7, with 7 bases lining up with TRBD1. Input material: PBMCs. This sequence was found in a woman aged 55-70 years in good health and CMV-seropositive. CDR3 region: CASSLSQGVTYEQYF. The CDR3 bases are TGTGCCAGCAGTTTATCCCAGGGGGTAACCTACGAGCAGTACTTC.